This T cell receptor beta chain was documented in a study of cytomegalovirus exposure and HLA in healthy donors. General study findings and limits: TCR association rates varied by HLA locus in a later analysis, with DRB1 highest and HLA-C lowest. The likely explanation for a cluster of highly shared sequence variants was sequencing artifact.

This CDR3 is built from 15 residues. The germline CDR1 and CDR2 sequences are MGHDK and SYGVNS. V lost 6 bases, J lost 0 bases, and 7 bases stayed unmatched. In regard to this clone: What it recognizes is unknown.

In the PCR, 60 Vbeta and 13 Jbeta primers were used. Sequencing was performed with immunoSEQ multiplex PCR; in TCRdb, only in-frame clones are kept and a portion is missing. The repertoire holds around 190,000 clones, with about 77% as singletons. J is TRBJ1-1 and V is TRBV25-1; 7 bases are shared with TRBD1. This TCR was recovered from a man aged 55 to 70 in good health and CMV-seronegative. The material sequenced was PBMCs. This CDR3 reads CASSRTGRLNTEAFF. CDR3 nucleotides: TGTGCCAGCAGCAGGACAGGCCGGCTGAACACTGAAGCTTTCTTT.